Below, 20 T cell receptor beta chains from the same sample are listed, as sequenced in a study of OX40 agonist ivuxolimab in advanced cancers. Clones were sequenced by immunoSEQ multiplex PCR, and TCRdb holds only the in-frame ones, with some missing. Among 60,000 or so clones listed, almost 95% were seen once. The sequencing here drew on CD4+ or CD8+ T cells sorted from blood, taken in a trial of the OX40 agonist ivuxolimab. These TCRs come from an adult with an advanced solid tumor such as melanoma, head and neck, liver or kidney cancer.

V and J are TRBV30 and TRBJ2-4, with 11 positions matching TRBD1. The germline V gene encodes CDR1 GTSNPN and CDR2 SVGIG (reference sequence). The trim removed 1 base at V and 7 bases at J, leaving 6 bases unmatched. The CDR3 length is 15 residues. The CDR3 is CAWSEGQGEWNIQYF. DNA of the CDR3: TGTGCCTGGAGTGAGGGACAGGGGGAATGGAACATTCAGTACTTC.

The rearrangement uses TRBV29-1 and TRBJ2-7, with 9 bases that match TRBD1. Germline V gene sequence: CDR1 SQVTM, CDR2 ANQGSEA. The CDR3 has 13 residues. V shed 7 bases and J 4 bases; nucleotides not matched to a gene: 8. CDR3 region: CSARTGEGYEQYF. CDR3 sequence (DNA): TGCAGCGCCCGGACAGGGGAAGGGTACGAGCAGTACTTC.

The V call is TRBV9, the J call TRBJ2-5; 9 bases are shared with TRBD1. This CDR3 contains 18 residues. Germline assignment: CDR1 SGDLS and CDR2 YYNGEE. V dropped 0 bases and J dropped 6; count of bases not matched to a gene: 15. CDR3 in amino acids: CASSVAGDPGQGLKTQYF. CDR3 in DNA: TGTGCCAGCAGCGTAGCTGGGGACCCGGGACAGGGATTGAAGACCCAGTACTTC.

The J gene is TRBJ1-1, the V gene TRBV6-5; maybe TRBD1 (5 bases). The V gene lost 6 bases and the J gene lost 4 bases, with 18 bases spanning the gap. Germline V gene data show CDR1 as MNHEY and CDR2 as SVGAGI. There are 15 residues in the CDR3. The CDR3 sequence is CASRDWGAGPTEAFF. The CDR3 nucleotides read TGTGCCAGCAGGGACTGGGGCGCAGGGCCCACTGAAGCTTTCTTT.

A single count supports this clone. V gene TRBV7-2 combines with J gene TRBJ1-1; tentatively, D is TRBD1 (6 bases). V was cut by 1 base and J by 1 base, with 10 bases left in between. The CDR3 runs 15 residues. Looked up from germline, CDR1 is SGHTA and CDR2 is FQGNSA. The CDR3 region has the DNA TGTGCCAGCAGCTTAGGAGGGGGGGCGAACACTGAAGCTTTCTTT. Encoded protein: CASSLGGGANTEAFF. Full variable domain (missing parts from reference TRBV7-2 and TRBJ1-1): GAGVSQSPSNKVTEKGKDVELRCDPISGHTALYWYRQSLGQGLEFLIYFQGNSAPDKSGLPSDRFSAERTGGSVSTLTIQRTQQEDSAVYLCASSLGGGANTEAFFGQGTRLTVV.

V usage is TRBV6-1 and J usage is TRBJ1-1; D is undetermined. Trimming cost V 2 bases and J 3 bases, with 28 bases left between them. The length of the CDR3 is 20 residues. The V gene's germline CDR1 is MNHNS and CDR2 SASEGT. The CDR3 region is CASSEPYMGYILNVDTEAFF. CDR3 nucleotides: TGTGCCAGCAGTGAACCGTATATGGGATACATCTTAAACGTCGACACTGAAGCTTTCTTT.

By sample share, this clone is medium-sized. The chain links TRBV27 to TRBJ2-3, with unresolved D. Trimming removed 6 bases from V and 2 bases from J, with 21 bases in between. Germline V gene lookup returns CDR1 MNHEY and CDR2 SMNVEV (reference sequence). There are 17 residues in the CDR3. CDR3 nucleotides: TGTGCCAGCAGGCCCCAACCCCCTCGCGGAACCACAGATACGCAGTATTTT. Its translation is CASRPQPPRGTTDTQYF.

The V gene is TRBV7-8, the J gene TRBJ1-5, with 8 bases that match TRBD1. The CDR3 totals 14 residues. Trimming at V came to 0 bases and at J to 9 bases, leaving 4 bases not matched to a gene. The V gene's germline CDR1 is SGHVS and CDR2 FQNEAQ. The CDR3 region has the DNA TGTGCCAGCAGCTTAGCCGGGACAGGAGCGCCCCAGCATTTT. Amino acids: CASSLAGTGAPQHF.

In this sample, this clone turned up once. The gene calls are TRBV7-8 and TRBJ2-7, with 10 positions matching TRBD2. The V segment lost 4 bases and the J segment 7 bases; nucleotides outside the gene matches: 10. Germline CDR1 reads SGHVS; CDR2 reads FQNEAQ. CDR3 length: 15 residues. CDR3 in amino acids: CASSSPITSGDEQYF. For the CDR3, the DNA is TGTGCCAGCAGCTCCCCGATCACTAGCGGGGATGAGCAGTACTTC.

The chain couples TRBV4-3 to TRBJ1-5, with 11 bases identical to TRBD1. V was clipped by 0 bases and J by 6 bases; unmatched bases: 4. Germline-derived CDR1 and CDR2 are LGHNA and YSLEER. The CDR3 extends over 16 amino acids. CDR3 amino acids: CASSQDWTGGGQPQHF. CDR3 bases: TGCGCCAGCAGCCAAGACTGGACAGGGGGCGGTCAGCCCCAGCATTTT.

This chain links TRBV27 with TRBJ2-1; D uncertain. Germline V gene lookup returns CDR1 MNHEY and CDR2 SMNVEV (reference sequence). Trimming stripped 4 bases from V and 5 bases from J, with 12 bases between. This CDR3 spans 14 amino acids. The CDR3 here is CASSSGRNNNEQFF. The CDR3 DNA reads TGTGCCAGCAGTTCGGGTCGGAACAACAATGAGCAGTTCTTC.

The chain carries TRBV7-8 and TRBJ1-6; possible D gene TRBD1, 5 bases. CDR1 is SGHVS and CDR2 is FQNEAQ in the germline V gene. V lost 3 bases to trimming and J lost 0 bases, with 12 bases between them. The CDR3 is 17 amino acids. The CDR3 sequence: CASSLLGRGSYNSPLHF. Here the CDR3 DNA reads TGTGCCAGCAGCTTGCTAGGAAGGGGCTCCTATAATTCACCCCTCCACTTT.

The chain carries TRBV29-1 and TRBJ2-7; TRBD2 aligns across 9 bases. In germline, CDR1 is SQVTM, CDR2 ANQGSEA. The junction had 13 bases not matched to a gene; V was cut back by 4 bases and J by 0 bases. The CDR3 runs to 17 residues. CDR3 in DNA: TGCAGCGTTGTCCCGGCTAGCGGGGAGGCCAGCTCCTACGAGCAGTACTTC. Translated, it gives CSVVPASGEASSYEQYF.

V gene TRBV11-1 combines with J gene TRBJ1-6; 10 bases fit TRBD1. The CDR3 has 14 residues. Unmatched junction bases numbered 2, after V lost 3 bases and J lost 9 bases. Germline CDR1 is SGHAT and CDR2 is FQDESV (reference sequence). The CDR3 here is CASSFRDRGSPLHF. As DNA, the CDR3 is TGTGCCAGCAGCTTCCGGGACAGGGGTTCACCCCTCCACTTT.

The V gene is TRBV28, the J gene TRBJ2-1, with TRBD1 identical over 8 bases. Germline trimming cut 5 bases from V and 5 bases from J; bases unmatched to any gene: 11. Germline values: CDR1 MDHEN, CDR2 SYDVKM. The CDR3 extends over 16 amino acids. CDR3 DNA: TGTGCCAGCAGTCTGCGACAGGGGCTGATTAACAATGAGCAGTTCTTC. The encoded protein is CASSLRQGLINNEQFF.

The CDR3, as DNA: TGTGCCAGCAGCGGAGGTCAGACCCAGTACTTC. It codes for CASSGGQTQYF. The chain links TRBV5-4 to TRBJ2-5; a possible D gene is TRBD2 (5 bases). Deletions cut 4 bases from V and 6 bases from J, with 7 bases between. This CDR3 is 11 amino acids long. The germline gives CDR1 SGHNT, CDR2 YYREEE (reference sequence).

This sequence joins TRBV5-1 and TRBJ2-1; 9 bases fit TRBD2. Germline CDR1 reads SGHRS; CDR2 reads YFSETQ. Unmatched junction bases numbered 11, after V lost 4 bases and J lost 3 bases. CDR3 size: 17 residues. CDR3 in DNA: TGCGCCAGCAGCGCGACTACAGCGGGAGGCTTCTACAATGAGCAGTTCTTC. Translating it yields CASSATTAGGFYNEQFF. The complete variable domain, with remaining parts taken from reference TRBV5-1 and TRBJ2-1, reads KAGVTQTPRYLIKTRGQQVTLSCSPISGHRSVSWYQQTPGQGLQFLFEYFSETQRNKGNFPGRFSGRQFSNSRSEMNVSTLELGDSALYLCASSATTAGGFYNEQFFGPGTRLTVL.

V is TRBV7-9 and J is TRBJ2-1; D ambiguous. CDR3 size: 12 residues. CDR1 and CDR2 from the germline V gene are SEHNR and FQNEAQ (reference sequence). Trimming stripped 2 bases from V and 7 bases from J, with 6 bases between. The CDR3 reads CASSLILNEQFF. CDR3 in DNA: TGTGCCAGCAGCTTAATCTTGAATGAGCAGTTCTTC.

The genes are TRBV9 and TRBJ2-3; D uncertain. There are 13 residues in the CDR3. The V and J ends lost 0 bases and 3 bases respectively, with 5 bases between them. Germline CDR1 is SGDLS and CDR2 is YYNGEE. The CDR3 DNA reads TGTGCCAGCAGCGTAGAAGGGACAGATACGCAGTATTTT. Protein product: CASSVEGTDTQYF.

The chain has TRBV18 and TRBJ2-1, with 10 bases lining up with TRBD2. The germline V gene has CDR1 KGHSH and CDR2 LQKENI. V was clipped by 3 bases and J by 7 bases; unmatched bases: 9. This CDR3 has 16 amino acids. The CDR3 reads CASSPTLAGVDNEQFF. DNA of the CDR3: TGTGCCAGCTCACCGACGCTAGCGGGAGTTGATAATGAGCAGTTCTTC.